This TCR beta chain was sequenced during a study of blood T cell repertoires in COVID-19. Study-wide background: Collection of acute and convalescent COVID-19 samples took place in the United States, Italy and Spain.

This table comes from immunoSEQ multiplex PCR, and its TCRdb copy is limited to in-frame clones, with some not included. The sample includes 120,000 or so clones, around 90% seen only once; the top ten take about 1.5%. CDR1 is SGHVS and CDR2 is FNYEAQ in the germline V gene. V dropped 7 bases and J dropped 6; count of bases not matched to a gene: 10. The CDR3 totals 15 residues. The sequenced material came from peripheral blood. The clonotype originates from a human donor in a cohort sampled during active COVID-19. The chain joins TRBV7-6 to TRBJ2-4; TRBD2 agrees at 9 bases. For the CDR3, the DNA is TGTGCCAGCAATCAGGGACTAGCTGCGGGAAACATTCAGTACTTC. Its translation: CASNQGLAAGNIQYF. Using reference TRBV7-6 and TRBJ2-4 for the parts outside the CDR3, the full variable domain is GAGVSQSPRYKVTKRGQDVALRCDPISGHVSLYWYRQALGQGPEFLTYFNYEAQQDKSGLPNDRFSAERPEGSISTLTIQRTEQRDSAMYRCASNQGLAAGNIQYFGAGTRLSVL.